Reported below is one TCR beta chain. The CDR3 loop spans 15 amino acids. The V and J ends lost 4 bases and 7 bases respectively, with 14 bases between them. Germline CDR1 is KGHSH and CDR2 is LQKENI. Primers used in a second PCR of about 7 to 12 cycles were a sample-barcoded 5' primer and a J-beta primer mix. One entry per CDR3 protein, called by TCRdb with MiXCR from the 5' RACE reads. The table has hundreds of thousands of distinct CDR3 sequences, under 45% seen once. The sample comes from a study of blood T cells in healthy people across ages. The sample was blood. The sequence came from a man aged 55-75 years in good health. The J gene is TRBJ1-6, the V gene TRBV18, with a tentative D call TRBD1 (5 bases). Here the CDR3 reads CASSQTQVGNSPLHF. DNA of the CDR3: TGTGCCAGCTCACAAACACAGGTGGGAAATTCACCCCTCCACTTT.